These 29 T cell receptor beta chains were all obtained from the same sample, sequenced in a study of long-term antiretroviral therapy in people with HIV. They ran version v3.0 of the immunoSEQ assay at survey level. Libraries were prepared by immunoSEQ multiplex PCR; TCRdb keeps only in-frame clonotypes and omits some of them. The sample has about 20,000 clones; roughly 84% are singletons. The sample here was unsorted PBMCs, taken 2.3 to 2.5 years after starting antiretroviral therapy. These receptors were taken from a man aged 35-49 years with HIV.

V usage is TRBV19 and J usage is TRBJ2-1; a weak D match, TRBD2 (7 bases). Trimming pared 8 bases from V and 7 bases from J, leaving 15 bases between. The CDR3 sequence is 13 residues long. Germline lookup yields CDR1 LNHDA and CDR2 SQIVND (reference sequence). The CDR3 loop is CASVGGARNEQFF. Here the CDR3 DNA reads TGTGCCAGTGTAGGGGGGGCCCGAAATGAGCAGTTCTTC.

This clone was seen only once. CDR3 sequence reads: CASSSTSGNSYEQYF. CDR3 DNA sequence: TGCGCCAGCAGCTCGACTAGCGGAAACTCCTACGAGCAGTACTTC. The chain has TRBV5-1 and TRBJ2-7, with 9 bases lining up with TRBD2. Germline CDR1 is SGHRS and CDR2 is YFSETQ. This CDR3 has 15 amino acids. Trimming took 3 bases from V and 0 from J; bases not matched to a gene: 4.

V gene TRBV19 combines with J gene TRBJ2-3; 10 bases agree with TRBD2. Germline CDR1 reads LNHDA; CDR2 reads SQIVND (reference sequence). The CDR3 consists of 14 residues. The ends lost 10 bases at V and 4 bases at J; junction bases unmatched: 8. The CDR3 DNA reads TGTGCCACACGCATTAGCGGGGGGCCAGATACGCAGTATTTT. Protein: CATRISGGPDTQYF.

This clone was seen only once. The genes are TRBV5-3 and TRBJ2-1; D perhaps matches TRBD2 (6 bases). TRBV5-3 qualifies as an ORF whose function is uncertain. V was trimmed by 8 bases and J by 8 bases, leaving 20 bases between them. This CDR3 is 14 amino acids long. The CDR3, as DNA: TGTGCCAGGACCTCCGAACGCAGGGAGGATGAGCAGTTCTTC. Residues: CARTSERREDEQFF.

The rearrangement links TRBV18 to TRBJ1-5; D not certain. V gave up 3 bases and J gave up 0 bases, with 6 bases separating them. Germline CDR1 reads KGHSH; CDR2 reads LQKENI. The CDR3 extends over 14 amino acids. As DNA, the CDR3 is TGTGCCAGCTCACCCCCCAATAGCAATCAGCCCCAGCATTTT. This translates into CASSPPNSNQPQHF.

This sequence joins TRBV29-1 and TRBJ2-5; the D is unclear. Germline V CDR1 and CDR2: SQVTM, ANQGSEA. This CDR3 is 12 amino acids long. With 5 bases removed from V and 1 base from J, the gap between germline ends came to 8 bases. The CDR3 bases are TGCAGCGTTCTGCAAACCCAAGAGACCCAGTACTTC. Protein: CSVLQTQETQYF.

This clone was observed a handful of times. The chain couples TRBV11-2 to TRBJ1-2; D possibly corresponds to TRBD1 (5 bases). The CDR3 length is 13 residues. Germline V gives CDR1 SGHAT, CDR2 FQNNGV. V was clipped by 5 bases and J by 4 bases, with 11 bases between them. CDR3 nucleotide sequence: TGTGCCAGCAGCCCGGGACGGCCCTATGGCTACACCTTC. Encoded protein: CASSPGRPYGYTF.

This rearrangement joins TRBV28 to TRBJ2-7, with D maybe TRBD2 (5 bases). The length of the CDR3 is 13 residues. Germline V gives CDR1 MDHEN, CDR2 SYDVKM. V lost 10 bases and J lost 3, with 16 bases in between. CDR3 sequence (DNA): TGTGCCATCGAGGGTGGACCCAACTACGAGCAGTACTTC. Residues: CAIEGGPNYEQYF. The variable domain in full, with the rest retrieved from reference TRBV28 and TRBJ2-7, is DVKVTQSSRYLVKRTGEKVFLECVQDMDHENMFWYRQDPGLGLRLIYFSYDVKMKEKGDIPEGYSVSREKKERFSLILESASTNQTSMYLCAIEGGPNYEQYFGPGTRLTVT.

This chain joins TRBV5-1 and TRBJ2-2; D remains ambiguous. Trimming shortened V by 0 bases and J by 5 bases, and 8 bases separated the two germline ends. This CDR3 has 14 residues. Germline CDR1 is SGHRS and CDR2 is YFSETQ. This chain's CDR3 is CASSLDPSTGELFF. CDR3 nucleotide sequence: TGCGCCAGCAGCTTGGACCCGTCGACCGGGGAGCTGTTTTTT.

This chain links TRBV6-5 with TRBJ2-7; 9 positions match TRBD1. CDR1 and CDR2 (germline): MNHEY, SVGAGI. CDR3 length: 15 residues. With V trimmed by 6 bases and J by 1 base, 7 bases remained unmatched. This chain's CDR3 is CASSLGGTGSYEQYF. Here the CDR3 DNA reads TGTGCCAGCAGCCTCGGGGGGACAGGGTCCTACGAGCAGTACTTC.

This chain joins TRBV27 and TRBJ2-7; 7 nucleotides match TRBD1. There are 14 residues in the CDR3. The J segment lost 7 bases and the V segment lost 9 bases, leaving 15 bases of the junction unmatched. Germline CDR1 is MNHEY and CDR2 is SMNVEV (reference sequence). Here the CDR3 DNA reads TGTGCCAGTTATCCTCACAAGGACAGGCGGGAGCAGTACTTC. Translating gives CASYPHKDRREQYF.

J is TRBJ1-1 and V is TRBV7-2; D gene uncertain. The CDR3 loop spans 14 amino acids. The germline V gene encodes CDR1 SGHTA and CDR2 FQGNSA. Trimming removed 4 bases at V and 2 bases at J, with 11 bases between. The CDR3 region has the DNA TGTGCCAGCAGCTCCCCGGACTTAAACACTGAAGCTTTCTTT. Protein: CASSSPDLNTEAFF. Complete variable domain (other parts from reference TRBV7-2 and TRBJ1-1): GAGVSQSPSNKVTEKGKDVELRCDPISGHTALYWYRQSLGQGLEFLIYFQGNSAPDKSGLPSDRFSAERTGGSVSTLTIQRTQQEDSAVYLCASSSPDLNTEAFFGQGTRLTVV.

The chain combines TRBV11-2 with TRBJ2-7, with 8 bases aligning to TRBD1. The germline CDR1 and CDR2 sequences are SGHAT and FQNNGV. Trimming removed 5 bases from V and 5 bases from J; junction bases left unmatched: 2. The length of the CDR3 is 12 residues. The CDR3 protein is CASSLQGDEQYF. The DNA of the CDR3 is TGTGCCAGCAGCCTACAGGGGGACGAGCAGTACTTC.

As DNA, the CDR3 is TGCGCCAGCAGTGAGACTCAGGGGAGCACTGAAGCTTTCTTT. Amino acids: CASSETQGSTEAFF. The chain employs TRBV10-2 and TRBJ1-1; tentatively, D is TRBD1 (6 bases). The CDR3 is 14 residues long. Germline assignment: CDR1 WSHSY and CDR2 SAAADI. The ends were cut back, 2 bases at V and 4 bases at J, with 11 bases in the middle.

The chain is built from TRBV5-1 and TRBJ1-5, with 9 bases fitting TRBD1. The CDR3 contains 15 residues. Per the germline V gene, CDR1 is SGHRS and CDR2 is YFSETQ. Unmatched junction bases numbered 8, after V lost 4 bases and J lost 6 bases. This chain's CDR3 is CASSPDTGGGQPQHF. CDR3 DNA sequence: TGCGCCAGCAGCCCTGATACAGGGGGCGGTCAGCCCCAGCATTTT.

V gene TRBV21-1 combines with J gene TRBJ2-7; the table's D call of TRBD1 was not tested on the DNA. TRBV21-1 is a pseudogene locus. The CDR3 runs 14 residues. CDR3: CASSKPRLIVEQYF. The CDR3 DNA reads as TGTGCCAGCAGCAAACCCAGGTTAATTGTCGAGCAGTACTTC.

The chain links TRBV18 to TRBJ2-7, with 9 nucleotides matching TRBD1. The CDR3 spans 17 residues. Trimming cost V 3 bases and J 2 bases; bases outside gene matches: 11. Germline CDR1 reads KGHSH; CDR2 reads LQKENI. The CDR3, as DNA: TGTGCCAGCTCACCGCAGCCTCCGGGACAGGGTGCCTACGAGCAGTACTTC. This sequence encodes CASSPQPPGQGAYEQYF.

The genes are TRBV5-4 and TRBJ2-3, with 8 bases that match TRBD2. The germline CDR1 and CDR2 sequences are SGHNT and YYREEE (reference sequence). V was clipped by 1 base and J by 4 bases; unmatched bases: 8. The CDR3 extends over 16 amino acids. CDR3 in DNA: TGTGCCAGCAGCTTGTCCGCGGGGGGCAGGGCAGATACGCAGTATTTT. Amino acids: CASSLSAGGRADTQYF.

The CDR3 sequence is CASRDSTLYNEQFF. The CDR3 DNA sequence: TGTGCCAGCAGGGACAGCACACTTTACAATGAGCAGTTCTTC. The gene calls are TRBV6-1 and TRBJ2-1, with D possibly matching TRBD1 (6 bases). Germline CDR1 reads MNHNS; CDR2 reads SASEGT. With 6 bases removed from V and 4 bases from J, the gap between germline ends came to 13 bases. There are 14 residues in the CDR3.

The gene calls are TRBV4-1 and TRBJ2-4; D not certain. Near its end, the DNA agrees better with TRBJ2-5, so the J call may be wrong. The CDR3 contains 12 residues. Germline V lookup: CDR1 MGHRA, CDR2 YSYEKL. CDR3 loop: CASSLLGGTQYF. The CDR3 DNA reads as TGCGCCAGCAGCCTCCTGGGCGGGACCCAGTACTTC.

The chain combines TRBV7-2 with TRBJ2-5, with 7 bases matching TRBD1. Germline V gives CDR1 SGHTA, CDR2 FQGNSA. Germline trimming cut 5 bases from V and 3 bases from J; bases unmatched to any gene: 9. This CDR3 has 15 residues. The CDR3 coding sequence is TGTGCCAGCAGCCTCGGACAGGTTTCGGAAGAGACCCAGTACTTC. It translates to CASSLGQVSEETQYF.

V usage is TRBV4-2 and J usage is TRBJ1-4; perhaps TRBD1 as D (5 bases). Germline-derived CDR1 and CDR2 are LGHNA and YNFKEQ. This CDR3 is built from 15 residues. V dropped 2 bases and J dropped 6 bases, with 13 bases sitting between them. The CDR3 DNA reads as TGTGCCAGCAGCCAAACGGGGGGGGGTCATGAAAAACTGTTTTTT. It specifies CASSQTGGGHEKLFF.

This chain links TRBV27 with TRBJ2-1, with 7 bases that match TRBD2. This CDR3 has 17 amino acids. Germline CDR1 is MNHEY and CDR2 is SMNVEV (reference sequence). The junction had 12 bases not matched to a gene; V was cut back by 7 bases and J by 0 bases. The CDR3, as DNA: TGTGCCAGCACCAATCTCACTAGCGTGAGCTCCTACAATGAGCAGTTCTTC. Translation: CASTNLTSVSSYNEQFF.

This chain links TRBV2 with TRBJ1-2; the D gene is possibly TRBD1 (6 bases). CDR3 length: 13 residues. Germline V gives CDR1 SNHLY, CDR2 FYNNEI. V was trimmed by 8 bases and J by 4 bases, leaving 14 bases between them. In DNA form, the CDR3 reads TGTGCCAGCCCAGAGGGGGTAGGCTATGGCTACACCTTC. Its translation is CASPEGVGYGYTF.

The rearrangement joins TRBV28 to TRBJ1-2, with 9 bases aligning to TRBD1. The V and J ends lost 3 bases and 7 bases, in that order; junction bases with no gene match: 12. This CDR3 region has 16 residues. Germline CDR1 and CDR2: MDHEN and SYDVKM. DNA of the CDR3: TGTGCCAGCAGTTTTTCCCCGGGACAGGGAGGACTTGGCTACACCTTC. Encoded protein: CASSFSPGQGGLGYTF.

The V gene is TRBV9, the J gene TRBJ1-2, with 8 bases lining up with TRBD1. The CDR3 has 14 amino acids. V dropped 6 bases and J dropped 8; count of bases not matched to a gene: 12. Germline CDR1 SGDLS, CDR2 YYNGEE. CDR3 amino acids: CASTRGGQGPGYTF. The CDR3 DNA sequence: TGTGCCAGCACCCGGGGCGGACAGGGTCCAGGCTACACCTTC.

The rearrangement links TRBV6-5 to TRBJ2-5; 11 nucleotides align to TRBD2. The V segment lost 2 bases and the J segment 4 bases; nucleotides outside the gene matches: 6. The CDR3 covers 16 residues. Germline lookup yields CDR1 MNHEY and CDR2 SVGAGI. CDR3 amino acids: CASSYVAGGPGETQYF. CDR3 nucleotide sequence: TGTGCCAGCAGTTACGTAGCGGGAGGGCCCGGAGAGACCCAGTACTTC.

The CDR3 region is CASSPQDSEAFF. The CDR3, as DNA: TGTGCCAGCTCACCACAGGACAGCGAGGCTTTCTTT. This chain connects TRBV18 to TRBJ1-1, with a possible D match to TRBD1 (6 bases). V lost 1 base to trimming and J lost 11 bases, with 11 bases between them. This CDR3 spans 12 amino acids. Germline V gene lookup returns CDR1 KGHSH and CDR2 LQKENI.

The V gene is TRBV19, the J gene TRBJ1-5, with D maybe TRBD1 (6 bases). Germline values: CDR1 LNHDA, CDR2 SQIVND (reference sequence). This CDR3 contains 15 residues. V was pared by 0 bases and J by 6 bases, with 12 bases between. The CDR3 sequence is CASSIDGGAGQPQHF. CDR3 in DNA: TGTGCCAGTAGTATAGACGGGGGGGCAGGTCAGCCCCAGCATTTT.